Below, 10 T cell receptor beta chains from the same sample are listed, as sequenced in a study of CD4 and CD8 cells across lung adenocarcinoma regions. Each CDR3 protein is one row after TCRdb ran MiXCR on the PCR reads. The repertoire consists of around 10,000 distinct CDR3 sequences, with over 35% occurring once and the leading ten covering 15% to 20%. Sequencing input: CD4+ T cells from the margin of a lung tumor. These receptors were obtained from a female donor with lung adenocarcinoma. The CD4 and CD8 labels of this study may be unreliable.

The rearrangement uses TRBV6-1 and TRBJ2-3, with D maybe TRBD1 (6 bases). The CDR3 is made up of 15 amino acids. The germline V gene has CDR1 MNHNS and CDR2 SASEGT. Deletions cut 8 bases from V and 11 bases from J, with 26 bases between. The CDR3 spells CASGLQAGGTYKQYF. The CDR3 DNA sequence: TGTGCCAGCGGTCTCCAGGCTGGGGGCACATATAAGCAGTATTTT.

As to this clonotype: One end of the junction fails to match germline, which may point to a read error. CDR3 nucleotides: TGTGCCAGCAGGGAGCGGCGGGGCTGTGACACAGATACGCAGTACTTT. This codes for CASRERRGCDTDTQYF. The chain combines TRBV27 with TRBJ2-3, with D perhaps matching TRBD2 (6 bases). Germline V gives CDR1 MNHEY, CDR2 SMNVEV (reference sequence). The CDR3 spans 16 residues.

This clonotype was observed once. This chain joins TRBV7-8 and TRBJ2-1, with D tentatively TRBD2 (7 bases). The DNA end is a closer match to TRBJ2-7, so the J assignment may be wrong. The CDR3 loop spans 14 amino acids. Germline V lookup: CDR1 SGHVS, CDR2 FQNEAQ. The DNA for the CDR3 is TGTGCCAGCAGCTTAAGGGGGGGGGGGAATGAGCAGTACTTC. Protein product: CASSLRGGGNEQYF.

In its sample, this clonotype ranks as medium-sized (0.01 to 0.1%). The chain recombines TRBV6-5 with TRBJ2-1; D might be TRBD1 (5 bases). Trimming cost V 3 bases and J 1 base, with 7 bases left between them. This CDR3 contains 14 residues. The germline V gene encodes CDR1 MNHEY and CDR2 SVGAGI. DNA for the CDR3: TGTGCCAGCAGTTATGACAGTTCCTACAATGAGCAGTTCTTC. Its translation: CASSYDSSYNEQFF.

The J gene is TRBJ1-1, the V gene TRBV14; no clear D. The CDR3 totals 12 residues. Deletions cut 5 bases from V and 11 bases from J, with 15 bases between. Germline-derived CDR1 and CDR2 are SGHDN and FVKESK. The chain's CDR3 is CASSKVGSGAFF. The CDR3 DNA follows: TGTGCCAGCAGCAAAGTCGGCAGCGGGGCTTTCTTT.

J is TRBJ2-1 and V is TRBV9; 9 nucleotides match TRBD2. V gave up 3 bases and J gave up 9 bases; unmatched junction bases: 16. The V gene's germline CDR1 is SGDLS and CDR2 YYNGEE. This CDR3 spans 17 amino acids. CDR3 protein: CASSASLGGRAGSEQFF. The CDR3 bases are TGTGCCAGCAGCGCCTCCCTGGGCGGGAGGGCCGGTAGTGAGCAGTTCTTC.

This clonotype was found once. CDR3 DNA: TGTGCCAGCAGTTTACTAGGCGGGGCCTACAATGAGCAGTTCTTC. This translates into CASSLLGGAYNEQFF. The chain couples TRBV27 to TRBJ2-1; D possibly corresponds to TRBD2 (6 bases). Germline V gives CDR1 MNHEY, CDR2 SMNVEV (reference sequence). CDR3 length: 15 amino acids. The ends were cut back, 2 bases at V and 2 bases at J, with 10 bases in the middle.

J is TRBJ2-2 and V is TRBV6-4; D might be TRBD2 (5 bases). This CDR3 is built from 15 residues. V was clipped by 2 bases and J by 7 bases, with 14 bases between them. Germline assignment: CDR1 MRHNA and CDR2 SNTAGT. The CDR3 spells CASSDESGVGGELFF. The CDR3 DNA is TGTGCCAGCAGTGACGAGTCCGGGGTAGGCGGGGAGCTGTTTTTT.

Here the CDR3 reads CATSSWDSPYEQYF. The CDR3 nucleotides are TGTGCCACCAGCAGTTGGGACAGTCCCTACGAGCAGTACTTC. This sequence joins TRBV15 and TRBJ2-1, with TRBD1 matching 7 bases. The end of the DNA aligns better with TRBJ2-7, so the J call may be wrong. This CDR3 is built from 14 residues. Germline CDR1 is LNHNV and CDR2 is YYDKDF (reference sequence).

By sample fraction, this clonotype is medium-sized. The rearrangement uses TRBV7-2 and TRBJ1-2, with D possibly being TRBD1 (5 bases). The CDR3 spans 13 residues. V was pared by 7 bases and J by 4 bases, with 13 bases between. Per germline, CDR1 SGHTA and CDR2 FQGNSA. The CDR3 coding sequence is TGTGCCAGCACCCTGACGGGGGGCTATGGCTACACCTTC. As protein: CASTLTGGYGYTF.